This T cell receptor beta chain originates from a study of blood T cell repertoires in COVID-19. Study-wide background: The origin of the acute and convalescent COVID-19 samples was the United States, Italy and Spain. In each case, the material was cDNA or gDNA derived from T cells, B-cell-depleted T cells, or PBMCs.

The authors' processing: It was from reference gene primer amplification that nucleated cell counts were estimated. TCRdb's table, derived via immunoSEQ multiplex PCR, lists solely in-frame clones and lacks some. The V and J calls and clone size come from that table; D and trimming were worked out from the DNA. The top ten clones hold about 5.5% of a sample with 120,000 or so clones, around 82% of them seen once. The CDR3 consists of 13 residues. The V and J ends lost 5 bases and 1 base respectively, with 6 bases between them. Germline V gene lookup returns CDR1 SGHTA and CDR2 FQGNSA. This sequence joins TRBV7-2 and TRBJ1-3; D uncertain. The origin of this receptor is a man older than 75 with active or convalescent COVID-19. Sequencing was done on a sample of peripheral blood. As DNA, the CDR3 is TGTGCCAGCAGCCGGGTTTCTGGAAACACCATATATTTT. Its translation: CASSRVSGNTIYF. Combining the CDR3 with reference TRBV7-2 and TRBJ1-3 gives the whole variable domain GAGVSQSPSNKVTEKGKDVELRCDPISGHTALYWYRQSLGQGLEFLIYFQGNSAPDKSGLPSDRFSAERTGGSVSTLTIQRTQQEDSAVYLCASSRVSGNTIYFGEGSWLTVV.